This is a list of T cell receptor beta chains from one sample in a study of T cells in tumors after PD-1 blockade. The assay was immunoSEQ multiplex PCR, and TCRdb's table has in-frame clones only and misses some. Among tens of thousands of clones listed, over 70% were seen once. The sample was PBMCs, taken before anti-PD-1 treatment. These receptors came from a human donor with basal cell carcinoma. The CDR3 runs from the conserved cysteine through the conserved F or W. Fields, in order: clone size, J gene, D gene, V gene, CDR3 DNA, CDR3 protein. A D gene is named only where the DNA matches it firmly. The size of a clone is reported for some rows only, either as once, few or many, or as a class for expanded clones.

clone size: NA
J gene: TRBJ1-1
D gene: NA
V gene: TRBV18
CDR3 DNA: TGTGCCAGCTCACCAAGGGATATGAACACTGAAGCTTTCTTT
CDR3 protein: CASSPRDMNTEAFF

clone size: NA
J gene: TRBJ2-7
D gene: NA
V gene: TRBV3-1/TRBV3-2
CDR3 DNA: TGTGCCAGCAGCCAAGAATCCCAGGGGCGTTACGAGCAGTACTTC
CDR3 protein: CASSQESQGRYEQYF

clone size: NA
J gene: TRBJ2-2
D gene: NA
V gene: TRBV30
CDR3 DNA: TGTGCCTGGAGTGTAAATATAAACACCGGGGAGCTGTTTTTT
CDR3 protein: CAWSVNINTGELFF

clone size: NA
J gene: TRBJ2-6
D gene: NA
V gene: TRBV18
CDR3 DNA: TGTGCCAGCTCACCCGTCTCCTTGGCGGGCTCTGGGGCCAACGTCCTGACTTTC
CDR3 protein: CASSPVSLAGSGANVLTF

clone size: NA
J gene: TRBJ2-7
D gene: NA
V gene: TRBV11-3
CDR3 DNA: TGTGCCAGCAGCCGGAGCGGGCAGTACGAGCAGTACTTC
CDR3 protein: CASSRSGQYEQYF

clone size: NA
J gene: TRBJ2-7
D gene: TRBD2
V gene: TRBV4-2
CDR3 DNA: TGTGCCAGCAGCCAAGAACTAGCGGGCCACGAGCAGTACTTC
CDR3 protein: CASSQELAGHEQYF

clone size: NA
J gene: TRBJ2-7
D gene: TRBD1
V gene: TRBV9
CDR3 DNA: TGTGCCAGCAGCGTAGCGAGGGACAGTATATCCTACGAGCAGTACTTC
CDR3 protein: CASSVARDSISYEQYF

clone size: few
J gene: TRBJ1-2
D gene: NA
V gene: TRBV27
CDR3 DNA: TGTGCCAGCAGTTTTAGGGAAACGAACTATGGCTACACCTTC
CDR3 protein: CASSFRETNYGYTF

clone size: NA
J gene: TRBJ2-7
D gene: NA
V gene: TRBV6-5
CDR3 DNA: TGTGCCAGCAGTAGGGACACCCACGAGCAGTACTTC
CDR3 protein: CASSRDTHEQYF

clone size: NA
J gene: TRBJ1-1
D gene: TRBD1
V gene: TRBV5-6
CDR3 DNA: TGTGCCAGCAGCTACGGGGGACAGTTTACTGAAGCTTTCTTT
CDR3 protein: CASSYGGQFTEAFF

clone size: NA
J gene: TRBJ1-6
D gene: NA
V gene: TRBV6-5
CDR3 DNA: TGTGCCAGCAGAGACGGGGAGTATTCACCCCTCCACTTT
CDR3 protein: CASRDGEYSPLHF

clone size: NA
J gene: TRBJ1-5
D gene: TRBD1
V gene: TRBV19
CDR3 DNA: TGTGCCAGTAGTCTTACCCCGGGACAGGGCAGGGATCAGCCCCAGCATTTT
CDR3 protein: CASSLTPGQGRDQPQHF

clone size: NA
J gene: TRBJ2-7
D gene: TRBD1
V gene: TRBV24-1
CDR3 DNA: TGTGCCACCAGCGGGGGACAGGGGGACTACGAGCAGTACTTC
CDR3 protein: CATSGGQGDYEQYF

clone size: NA
J gene: TRBJ1-3
D gene: NA
V gene: TRBV19
CDR3 DNA: TGTGCCAGTAGTAGGGGGACCGACCGCTCTGGAAACACCATATATTTT
CDR3 protein: CASSRGTDRSGNTIYF

clone size: NA
J gene: TRBJ1-3
D gene: NA
V gene: TRBV7-2
CDR3 DNA: TGTGCCAGCAGTTCCTACTCTGGAAACACCATATATTTT
CDR3 protein: CASSSYSGNTIYF

clone size: NA
J gene: TRBJ2-1
D gene: TRBD1
V gene: TRBV6-6
CDR3 DNA: TGTGCCAGCATCCACAGGGGGTTCGCAATCAATGAGCAGTTCTTC
CDR3 protein: CASIHRGFAINEQFF

clone size: few
J gene: TRBJ1-3
D gene: NA
V gene: TRBV7-2
CDR3 DNA: TGTGCCAGCAGCGAAAGCTCTGGAAACACCATATATTTT
CDR3 protein: CASSESSGNTIYF

clone size: NA
J gene: TRBJ1-2
D gene: TRBD1
V gene: TRBV6-6
CDR3 DNA: TGTGCCAGCAGTTACTATTCGACAGGGGGACCTGGTGGCTACACCTTC
CDR3 protein: CASSYYSTGGPGGYTF

clone size: NA
J gene: TRBJ2-7
D gene: TRBD1
V gene: TRBV7-9
CDR3 DNA: TGTGCCAGCAGCCCACAACCGGGACAGTTTGACCACGAGCAGTACTTC
CDR3 protein: CASSPQPGQFDHEQYF

clone size: NA
J gene: TRBJ1-2
D gene: NA
V gene: TRBV3-1/TRBV3-2
CDR3 DNA: TGTGCCAGCAGCCAAGAAATGGCTAACTATGGCTACACCTTC
CDR3 protein: CASSQEMANYGYTF

clone size: once
J gene: TRBJ2-5
D gene: NA
V gene: TRBV7-9
CDR3 DNA: TGTGCCAGCAGCTTAGTGTTTAGAGCCCAAGAGACCCAGTACTTC
CDR3 protein: CASSLVFRAQETQYF

clone size: NA
J gene: TRBJ2-7
D gene: TRBD1
V gene: TRBV6-1
CDR3 DNA: TGTGCCAGCACCCTGGACAGGACGTATCCCTACGAGCAGTACTTC
CDR3 protein: CASTLDRTYPYEQYF

clone size: NA
J gene: TRBJ1-2
D gene: NA
V gene: TRBV5-1
CDR3 DNA: TGCGCCAGCAGCTTGGATCACATCGAGTATGGCTACACCTTC
CDR3 protein: CASSLDHIEYGYTF

clone size: NA
J gene: TRBJ2-3
D gene: NA
V gene: TRBV11-3
CDR3 DNA: TGTGCCAGCAGCCCGAATGGGGGATCCACAGATACGCAGTATTTT
CDR3 protein: CASSPNGGSTDTQYF

clone size: NA
J gene: TRBJ2-7
D gene: TRBD2
V gene: TRBV5-8
CDR3 DNA: TGTGCCAGCAGCCCCGGGACTATTAAGGCCTACGAGCAGTACTTC
CDR3 protein: CASSPGTIKAYEQYF

clone size: NA
J gene: TRBJ2-5
D gene: TRBD1
V gene: TRBV29-1
CDR3 DNA: TGCAGCGTCCGGACAGGGGACCTGTCGAACCAAGAGACCCAGTACTTC
CDR3 protein: CSVRTGDLSNQETQYF

clone size: NA
J gene: TRBJ1-6
D gene: NA
V gene: TRBV7-2
CDR3 DNA: TGTGCCAGCAGCTTCCTCCGGACTGTTTATAATTCACCCCTCCACTTT
CDR3 protein: CASSFLRTVYNSPLHF

clone size: NA
J gene: TRBJ2-2
D gene: NA
V gene: TRBV13
CDR3 DNA: TGTGCCAGCAGCTTATTAGGGCTAGCCGGGGAGCTGTTTTTT
CDR3 protein: CASSLLGLAGELFF

clone size: NA
J gene: TRBJ1-2
D gene: TRBD1
V gene: TRBV25-1
CDR3 DNA: TGTGCCAGCAGTTACCGGGACAGCTACTATGGCTACACCTTC
CDR3 protein: CASSYRDSYYGYTF

clone size: NA
J gene: TRBJ2-2
D gene: NA
V gene: TRBV7-2
CDR3 DNA: TGTGCCAGCAGCCCGCGGTCCAAGGGGACCGGGGAGCTGTTTTTT
CDR3 protein: CASSPRSKGTGELFF

clone size: medium-sized
J gene: TRBJ1-3
D gene: NA
V gene: TRBV5-1
CDR3 DNA: TGCGCCAGCAGCACGGTCTACTCTGGAAACACCATATATTTT
CDR3 protein: CASSTVYSGNTIYF

clone size: NA
J gene: TRBJ2-1
D gene: NA
V gene: TRBV2
CDR3 DNA: TGTGCCACCCGCGACGATTCCGGTGCGCAGTTCTTC
CDR3 protein: CATRDDSGAQFF

clone size: NA
J gene: TRBJ2-1
D gene: TRBD1
V gene: TRBV24-1
CDR3 DNA: TGTGCCACCAGTGATTTTATAGGGGGCTTGAATGAGCAGTTCTTC
CDR3 protein: CATSDFIGGLNEQFF

clone size: NA
J gene: TRBJ2-3
D gene: TRBD1
V gene: TRBV9
CDR3 DNA: TGTGCCAGCAGCCCAGAGGCAGGGGGCCCGACAGATACGCAGTATTTT
CDR3 protein: CASSPEAGGPTDTQYF

clone size: NA
J gene: TRBJ2-2
D gene: NA
V gene: TRBV28
CDR3 DNA: TGTGCCAGCAGGGTAGCGGAGAACACCGGGGAGCTGTTTTTT
CDR3 protein: CASRVAENTGELFF

clone size: NA
J gene: TRBJ2-7
D gene: NA
V gene: TRBV7-2
CDR3 DNA: TGTGCCAGCAGCTTATATAAAGATTCTGCCTACGAGCAGTACTTC
CDR3 protein: CASSLYKDSAYEQYF

clone size: NA
J gene: TRBJ2-3
D gene: TRBD1
V gene: TRBV18
CDR3 DNA: TGTGCCAGCTCACCACAGGGGGCGGAGACAGATACGCAGTATTTT
CDR3 protein: CASSPQGAETDTQYF

clone size: NA
J gene: TRBJ1-1
D gene: NA
V gene: TRBV18
CDR3 DNA: TGTGCCAGCTCACCAAACAGGGAGAACACTGAAGCTTTCTTT
CDR3 protein: CASSPNRENTEAFF

clone size: NA
J gene: TRBJ2-1
D gene: NA
V gene: TRBV4-1
CDR3 DNA: TGCGCCAGCAGCCAAGACCATTATGAGCAGTTCTTC
CDR3 protein: CASSQDHYEQFF

clone size: NA
J gene: TRBJ1-2
D gene: TRBD1
V gene: TRBV18
CDR3 DNA: TGTGCCAGCTCACTGGGACAGGGAATCTATGGCTACACCTTC
CDR3 protein: CASSLGQGIYGYTF

clone size: NA
J gene: TRBJ2-7
D gene: TRBD2
V gene: TRBV9
CDR3 DNA: TGTGCCAGCAGCCCGGGGGGGACCTACGAGCAGTACTTC
CDR3 protein: CASSPGGTYEQYF

clone size: NA
J gene: TRBJ2-7
D gene: NA
V gene: TRBV4-1
CDR3 DNA: TGCGCCAGCAGCCAAGCGGCGGGGACCCGAAGGCACGAGCAGTACTTC
CDR3 protein: CASSQAAGTRRHEQYF

clone size: NA
J gene: TRBJ2-2
D gene: NA
V gene: TRBV5-1
CDR3 DNA: TGCGCCAGCAGCTTCACCGGGGAGCTGTTTTTT
CDR3 protein: CASSFTGELFF

clone size: NA
J gene: TRBJ1-2
D gene: NA
V gene: TRBV28
CDR3 DNA: TGTGCCAGCAGTTTATCCGGAAACTATGGCTACACCTTC
CDR3 protein: CASSLSGNYGYTF

clone size: NA
J gene: TRBJ2-2
D gene: TRBD2
V gene: TRBV5-8
CDR3 DNA: TGTGCCAGCAGCTCCCCGACTAGCTTCCGACTTCAGGACACCGGGGAGCTGTTTTTT
CDR3 protein: CASSSPTSFRLQDTGELFF

clone size: NA
J gene: TRBJ1-5
D gene: NA
V gene: TRBV19
CDR3 DNA: TGTGCCAGTAGTCTCCCGGACGGCTATTCCAATCAGCCCCAGCATTTT
CDR3 protein: CASSLPDGYSNQPQHF

clone size: NA
J gene: TRBJ2-7
D gene: NA
V gene: TRBV6-5
CDR3 DNA: TGTGCCAGCAGCAGGGTAATCGGGACCTACGAGCAGTACTTC
CDR3 protein: CASSRVIGTYEQYF

clone size: NA
J gene: TRBJ2-2
D gene: NA
V gene: TRBV19
CDR3 DNA: TGTGCGGGTGGGGTCCTTAACACCGGGGAGCTGTTTTTT
CDR3 protein: CAGGVLNTGELFF

clone size: few
J gene: TRBJ2-3
D gene: NA
V gene: TRBV15
CDR3 DNA: TGTGCCACCAGCAGAGATCTTGAGGCGGATACGCAGTATTTT
CDR3 protein: CATSRDLEADTQYF

clone size: NA
J gene: TRBJ2-7
D gene: NA
V gene: TRBV5-4
CDR3 DNA: TGTGCCAGCAGCTTGGAGAGGGCCGAGCAGTACTTC
CDR3 protein: CASSLERAEQYF

clone size: once
J gene: TRBJ2-7
D gene: NA
V gene: TRBV5-6
CDR3 DNA: TGTGCCAGCACCCTTAGGGGGGCCTCCTACGAGCAGTACTTC
CDR3 protein: CASTLRGASYEQYF